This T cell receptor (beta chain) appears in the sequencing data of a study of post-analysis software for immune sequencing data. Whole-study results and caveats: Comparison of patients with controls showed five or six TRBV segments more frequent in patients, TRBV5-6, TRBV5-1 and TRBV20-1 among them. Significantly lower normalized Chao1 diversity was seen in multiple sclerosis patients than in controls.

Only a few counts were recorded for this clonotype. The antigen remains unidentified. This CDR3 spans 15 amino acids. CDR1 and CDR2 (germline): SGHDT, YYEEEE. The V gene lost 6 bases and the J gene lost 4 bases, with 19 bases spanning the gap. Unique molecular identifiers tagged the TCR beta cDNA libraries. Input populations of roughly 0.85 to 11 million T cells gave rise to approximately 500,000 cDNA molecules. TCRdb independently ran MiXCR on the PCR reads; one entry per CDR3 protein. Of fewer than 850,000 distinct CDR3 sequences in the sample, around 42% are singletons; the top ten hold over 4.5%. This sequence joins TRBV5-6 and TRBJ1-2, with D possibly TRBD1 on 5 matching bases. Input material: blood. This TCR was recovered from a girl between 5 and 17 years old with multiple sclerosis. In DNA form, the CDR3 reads TGTGCCAGCACCCCTTTGGGGGGACGGCGCTATGGCTACACCTTC. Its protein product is CASTPLGGRRYGYTF.